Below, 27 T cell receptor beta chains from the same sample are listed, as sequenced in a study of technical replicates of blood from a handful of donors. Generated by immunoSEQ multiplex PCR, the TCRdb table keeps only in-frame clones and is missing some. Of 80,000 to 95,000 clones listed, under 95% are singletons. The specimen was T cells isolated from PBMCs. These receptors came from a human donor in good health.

CDR3 sequence (DNA): TGTGCCAGCAGCTCCGGACTCAAGAACACTGAAGCTTTCTTT. This codes for CASSSGLKNTEAFF. The chain recombines TRBV7-8 with TRBJ1-1, with no clear D. The V end was cut by 4 bases, the J end by 1 base, with 10 bases between. Germline V gene data show CDR1 as SGHVS and CDR2 as FQNEAQ. This CDR3 has 14 residues.

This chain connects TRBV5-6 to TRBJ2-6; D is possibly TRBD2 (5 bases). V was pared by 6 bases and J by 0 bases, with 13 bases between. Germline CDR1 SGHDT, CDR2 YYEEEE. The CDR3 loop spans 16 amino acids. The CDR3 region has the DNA TGTGCCAGCAATCTCCCGGCGGGCTCTGGGGCCAACGTCCTGACTTTC. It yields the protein CASNLPAGSGANVLTF.

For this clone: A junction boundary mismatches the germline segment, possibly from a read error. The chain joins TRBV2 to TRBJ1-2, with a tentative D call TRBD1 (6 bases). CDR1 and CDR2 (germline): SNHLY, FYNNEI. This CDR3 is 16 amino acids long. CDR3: CASSEAGPGQNLFGTF. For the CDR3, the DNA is TGTGCCAGCAGTGAAGCGGGCCCGGGACAAAACCTTTTCGGCACATTC.

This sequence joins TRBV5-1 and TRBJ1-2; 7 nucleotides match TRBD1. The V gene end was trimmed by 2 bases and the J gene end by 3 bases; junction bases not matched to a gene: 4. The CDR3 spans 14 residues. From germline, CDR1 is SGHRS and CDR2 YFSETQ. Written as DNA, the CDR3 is TGCGCCAGCAGCTTCCGGACAGGTGACTATGGCTACACCTTC. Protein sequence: CASSFRTGDYGYTF.

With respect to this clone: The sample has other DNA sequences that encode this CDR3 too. The CDR3 nucleotides read TGTGCCAGCTCACCAGAGTCGAGCAATCAGCCCCAGCATTTT. It encodes CASSPESSNQPQHF. The genes are TRBV18 and TRBJ1-5; D gene unclear. The V end lost 2 bases, the J end lost 1 base, and 6 bases lay between the germline ends. CDR1 is KGHSH and CDR2 is LQKENI in the germline V gene. This CDR3 spans 14 amino acids.

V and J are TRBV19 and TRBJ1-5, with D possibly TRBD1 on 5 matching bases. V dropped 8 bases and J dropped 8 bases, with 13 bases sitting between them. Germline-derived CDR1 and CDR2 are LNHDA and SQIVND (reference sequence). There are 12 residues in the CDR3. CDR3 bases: TGTGCCAGTCAAAGGGGCTTGAAGCCCCAGCATTTT. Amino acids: CASQRGLKPQHF.

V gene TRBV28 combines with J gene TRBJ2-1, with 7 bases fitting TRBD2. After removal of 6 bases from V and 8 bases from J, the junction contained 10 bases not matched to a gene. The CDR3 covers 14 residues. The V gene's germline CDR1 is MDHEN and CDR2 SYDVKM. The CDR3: CASSGLESHDEQFF. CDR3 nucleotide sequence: TGTGCCAGCAGCGGACTAGAAAGTCACGATGAGCAGTTCTTC.

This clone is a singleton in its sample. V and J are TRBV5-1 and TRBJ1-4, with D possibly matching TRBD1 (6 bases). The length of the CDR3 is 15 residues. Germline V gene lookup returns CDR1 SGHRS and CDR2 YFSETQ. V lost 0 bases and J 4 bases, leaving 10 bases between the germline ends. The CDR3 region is CASSLVGTLNEKLFF. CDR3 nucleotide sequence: TGCGCCAGCAGCTTGGTGGGGACACTTAATGAAAAACTGTTTTTT.

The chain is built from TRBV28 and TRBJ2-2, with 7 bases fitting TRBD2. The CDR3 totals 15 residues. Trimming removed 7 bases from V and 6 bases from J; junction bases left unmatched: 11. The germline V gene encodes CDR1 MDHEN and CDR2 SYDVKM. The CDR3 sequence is CASTVSRAGAGELFF. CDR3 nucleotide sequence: TGTGCCAGCACAGTTTCCCGTGCGGGAGCCGGGGAGCTGTTTTTT.

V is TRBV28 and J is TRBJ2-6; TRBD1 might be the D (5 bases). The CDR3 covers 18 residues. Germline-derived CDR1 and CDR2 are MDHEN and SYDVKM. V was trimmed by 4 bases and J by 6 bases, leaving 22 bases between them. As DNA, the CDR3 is TGTGCCAGCAGTTCCCCGGATGGGGCTGGTTTTATGGCCAACGTCCTGACTTTC. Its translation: CASSSPDGAGFMANVLTF.

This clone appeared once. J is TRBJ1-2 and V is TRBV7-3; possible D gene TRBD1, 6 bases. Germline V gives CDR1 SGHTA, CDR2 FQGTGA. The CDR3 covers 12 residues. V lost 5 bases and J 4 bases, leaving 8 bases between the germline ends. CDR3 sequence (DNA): TGTGCCAGCAGCCCAGGGGTCTATGGCTACACCTTC. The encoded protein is CASSPGVYGYTF.

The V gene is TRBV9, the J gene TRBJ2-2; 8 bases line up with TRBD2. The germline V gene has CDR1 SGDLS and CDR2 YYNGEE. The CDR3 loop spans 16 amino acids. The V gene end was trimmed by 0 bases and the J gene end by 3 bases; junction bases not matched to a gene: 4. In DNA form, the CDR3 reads TGTGCCAGCAGCGTAGCGGGCGGGGGGCACACCGGGGAGCTGTTTTTT. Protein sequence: CASSVAGGGHTGELFF.

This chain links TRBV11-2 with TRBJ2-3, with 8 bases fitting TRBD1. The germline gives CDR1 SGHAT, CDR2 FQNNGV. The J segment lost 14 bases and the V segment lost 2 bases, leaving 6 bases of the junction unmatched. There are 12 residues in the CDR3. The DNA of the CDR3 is TGTGCCAGCAGCTTACAGGGGGCGATTCCGTATTTT. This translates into CASSLQGAIPYF.

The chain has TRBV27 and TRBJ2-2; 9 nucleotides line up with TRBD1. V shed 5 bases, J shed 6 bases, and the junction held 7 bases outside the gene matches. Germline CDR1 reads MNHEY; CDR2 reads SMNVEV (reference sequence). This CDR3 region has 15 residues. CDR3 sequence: CASSRRDRVPGELFF. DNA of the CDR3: TGTGCCAGCAGTCGGCGGGACAGGGTCCCCGGGGAGCTGTTTTTT.

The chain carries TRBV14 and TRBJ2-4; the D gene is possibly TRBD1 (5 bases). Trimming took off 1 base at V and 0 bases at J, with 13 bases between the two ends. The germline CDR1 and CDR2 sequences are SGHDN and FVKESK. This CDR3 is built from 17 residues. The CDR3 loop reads CASSQAAWGAAKNIQYF. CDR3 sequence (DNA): TGTGCCAGCAGCCAAGCGGCGTGGGGCGCAGCCAAAAACATTCAGTACTTC.

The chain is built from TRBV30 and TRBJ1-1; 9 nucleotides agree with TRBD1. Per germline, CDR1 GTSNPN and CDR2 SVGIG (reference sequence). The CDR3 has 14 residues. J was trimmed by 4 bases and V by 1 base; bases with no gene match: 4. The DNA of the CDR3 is TGTGCCTGGAGTGCGACAGGGGGATTCACTGAAGCTTTCTTT. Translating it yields CAWSATGGFTEAFF.

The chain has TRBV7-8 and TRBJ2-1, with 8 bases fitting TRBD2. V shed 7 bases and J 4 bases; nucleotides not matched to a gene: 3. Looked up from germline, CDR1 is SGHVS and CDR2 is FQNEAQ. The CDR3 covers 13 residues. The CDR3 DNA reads TGTGCCAGCAAAACTAGCGGATACAATGAGCAGTTCTTC. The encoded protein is CASKTSGYNEQFF.

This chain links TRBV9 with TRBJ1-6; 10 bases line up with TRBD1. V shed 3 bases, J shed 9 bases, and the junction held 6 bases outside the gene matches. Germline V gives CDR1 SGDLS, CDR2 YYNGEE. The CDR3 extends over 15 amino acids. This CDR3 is CASSERTGGRSPLHF. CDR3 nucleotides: TGTGCCAGCAGCGAGAGGACAGGGGGTCGTTCACCCCTCCACTTT.

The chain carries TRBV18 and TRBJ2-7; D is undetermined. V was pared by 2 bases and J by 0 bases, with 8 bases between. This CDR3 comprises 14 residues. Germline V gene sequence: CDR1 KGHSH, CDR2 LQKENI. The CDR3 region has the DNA TGTGCCAGCTCACCAAGTGCGTTCTCCTACGAGCAGTACTTC. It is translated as CASSPSAFSYEQYF. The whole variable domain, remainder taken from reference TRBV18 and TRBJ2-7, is NAGVMQNPRHLVRRRGQEARLRCSPMKGHSHVYWYRQLPEEGLKFMVYLQKENIIDESGMPKERFSAEFPKEGPSILRIQQVVRGDSAAYFCASSPSAFSYEQYFGPGTRLTVT.

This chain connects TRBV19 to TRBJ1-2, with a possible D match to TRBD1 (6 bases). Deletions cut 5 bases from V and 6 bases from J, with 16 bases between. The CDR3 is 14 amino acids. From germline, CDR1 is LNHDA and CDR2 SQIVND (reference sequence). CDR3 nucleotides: TGTGCCAGTAGTCCCCGGCAGGGGATCGATGGCTACACCTTC. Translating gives CASSPRQGIDGYTF.

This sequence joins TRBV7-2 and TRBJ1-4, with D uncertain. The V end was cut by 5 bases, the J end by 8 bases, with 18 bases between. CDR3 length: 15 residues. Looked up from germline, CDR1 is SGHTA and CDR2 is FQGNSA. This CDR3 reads CASSPLINHGEKLFF. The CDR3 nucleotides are TGTGCCAGCAGCCCCTTAATAAACCATGGCGAAAAACTGTTTTTT.

CDR3 residues: CASTTQRETQYF. Here the CDR3 DNA reads TGTGCCAGCACCACCCAGCGGGAGACCCAGTACTTC. V usage is TRBV2 and J usage is TRBJ2-5; possibly TRBD2 for D (5 bases). Germline V gives CDR1 SNHLY, CDR2 FYNNEI. This CDR3 region has 12 residues. V shed 7 bases and J shed 5 bases, with 11 bases lying between them.

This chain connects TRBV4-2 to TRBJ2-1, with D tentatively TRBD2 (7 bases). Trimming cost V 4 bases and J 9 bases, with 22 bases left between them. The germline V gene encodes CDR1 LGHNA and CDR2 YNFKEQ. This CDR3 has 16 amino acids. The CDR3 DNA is TGTGCCAGCAGCCGCCGGGGGGCTCTAGGGGTGATTGAGCAGTTCTTC. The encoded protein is CASSRRGALGVIEQFF.

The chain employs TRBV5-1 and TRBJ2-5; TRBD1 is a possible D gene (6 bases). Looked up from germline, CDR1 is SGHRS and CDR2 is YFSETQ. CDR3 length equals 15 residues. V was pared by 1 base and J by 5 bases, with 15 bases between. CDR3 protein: CASSLMGAPGETQYF. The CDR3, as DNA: TGCGCCAGCAGCTTGATGGGGGCCCCGGGGGAGACCCAGTACTTC.

The CDR3 DNA is TGTGCCAGCAGTACCACAGGGGGGAACACTGAAGCTTTCTTT. Translation gives CASSTTGGNTEAFF. The chain links TRBV28 to TRBJ1-1; 8 nucleotides match TRBD1. V was clipped by 5 bases and J by 1 base; unmatched bases: 3. The CDR3 loop spans 14 amino acids. Germline V gene data show CDR1 as MDHEN and CDR2 as SYDVKM. The whole variable domain, filled in from reference TRBV28 and TRBJ1-1, reads DVKVTQSSRYLVKRTGEKVFLECVQDMDHENMFWYRQDPGLGLRLIYFSYDVKMKEKGDIPEGYSVSREKKERFSLILESASTNQTSMYLCASSTTGGNTEAFFGQGTRLTVV.

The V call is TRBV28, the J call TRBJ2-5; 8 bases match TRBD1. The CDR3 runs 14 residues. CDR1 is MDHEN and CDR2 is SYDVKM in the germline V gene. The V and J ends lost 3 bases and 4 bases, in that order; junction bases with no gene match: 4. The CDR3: CASSLLDRGETQYF. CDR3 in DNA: TGTGCCAGCAGTTTGCTCGACAGGGGAGAGACCCAGTACTTC. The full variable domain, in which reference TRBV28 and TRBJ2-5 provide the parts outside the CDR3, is DVKVTQSSRYLVKRTGEKVFLECVQDMDHENMFWYRQDPGLGLRLIYFSYDVKMKEKGDIPEGYSVSREKKERFSLILESASTNQTSMYLCASSLLDRGETQYFGPGTRLLVL.

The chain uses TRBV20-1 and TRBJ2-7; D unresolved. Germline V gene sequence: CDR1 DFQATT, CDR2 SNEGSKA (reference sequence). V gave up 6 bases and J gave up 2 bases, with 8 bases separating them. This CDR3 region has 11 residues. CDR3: CSANRAYEQYF. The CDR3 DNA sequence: TGCAGTGCCAACAGAGCCTACGAGCAGTACTTC.